These 24 T cell receptor beta chains share one sample of origin, sequenced in a study of PD-1 blockade in classical Hodgkin lymphoma. Some clones are missing from TCRdb's copy, which holds only in-frame ones; the method was immunoSEQ multiplex PCR. The table records some 96,000 clones, 65% to 85% of them present only once. There was relapse after autologous stem cell transplantation in every patient, and there was variation in brentuximab vedotin exposure. The sequences come from peripheral blood mononuclear cells (PBMCs), collected at baseline. These receptors were collected from a human donor with classical Hodgkin lymphoma.

The chain combines TRBV10-3 with TRBJ1-4; weak D call: TRBD1 (5 bases). Germline V lookup: CDR1 ENHRY, CDR2 SYGVKD. The CDR3 is 15 amino acids. V was cut by 4 bases and J by 2 bases, with 11 bases left in between. The CDR3 loop is CAISGGGGTNEKLFF. CDR3 nucleotides: TGTGCCATCAGTGGCGGCGGGGGGACTAATGAAAAACTGTTTTTT.

The chain employs TRBV5-6 and TRBJ1-2; D is uncertain. Between the trimmed V and J ends, which lost 7 bases and 4 bases, there was a span of 20 bases. Germline V lookup: CDR1 SGHDT, CDR2 YYEEEE. The CDR3 covers 15 residues. The DNA for the CDR3 is TGTGCCAGCGTAATGTTCAATAGAAAGACCTATGGCTACACCTTC. It specifies CASVMFNRKTYGYTF.

Only one count was recorded for this clone. This rearrangement joins TRBV7-2 to TRBJ2-1; TRBD1 matches 7 bases. The CDR3 is 15 amino acids. Germline V lookup: CDR1 SGHTA, CDR2 FQGNSA. V lost 0 bases and J lost 6; bases outside the gene matches: 5. For the CDR3, the DNA is TGTGCCAGCAGCTTAGCACACAGGGGCGGCAATGAGCAGTTCTTC. It is translated as CASSLAHRGGNEQFF.

This clone rates as medium-sized. This chain connects TRBV9 to TRBJ2-1; D possibly corresponds to TRBD2 (6 bases). CDR3 length equals 17 residues. Germline lookup yields CDR1 SGDLS and CDR2 YYNGEE. The V and J ends lost 0 bases and 0 bases respectively, with 13 bases between them. The CDR3 DNA reads as TGTGCCAGCAGCGTAGGTGGAGGGAGGAGCTCCTACAATGAGCAGTTCTTC. It codes for CASSVGGGRSSYNEQFF.

V usage is TRBV19 and J usage is TRBJ1-2; D is perhaps TRBD1 (5 bases). The CDR3 covers 12 residues. Trimming left V 9 bases short and J 5 bases short, with 13 bases between. Germline V gives CDR1 LNHDA, CDR2 SQIVND (reference sequence). The CDR3 DNA reads TGTGCCAGCAGCCTATGGGGGTATGGCTACACCTTC. This codes for CASSLWGYGYTF.

The genes are TRBV29-1 and TRBJ1-2; D might be TRBD1 (6 bases). CDR3 length: 13 residues. Germline V gene data show CDR1 as SQVTM and CDR2 as ANQGSEA. V lost 2 bases to trimming and J lost 8 bases, with 15 bases between them. CDR3 protein: CSVERGPGSGYTF. DNA of the CDR3: TGCAGCGTTGAACGGGGGCCAGGGAGCGGCTACACCTTC.

The rearrangement joins TRBV9 to TRBJ2-1; TRBD2 agrees at 8 bases. The V gene end was trimmed by 3 bases and the J gene end by 3 bases; junction bases not matched to a gene: 5. Germline V gene data show CDR1 as SGDLS and CDR2 as YYNGEE. CDR3 length equals 15 residues. The CDR3 here is CASSATGGVYNEQFF. CDR3 in DNA: TGTGCCAGCAGCGCTACGGGAGGGGTCTACAATGAGCAGTTCTTC. Drawing the rest from reference TRBV9 and TRBJ2-1, the complete variable domain is DSGVTQTPKHLITATGQRVTLRCSPRSGDLSVYWYQQSLDQGLQFLIQYYNGEERAKGNILERFSAQQFPDLHSELNLSSLELGDSALYFCASSATGGVYNEQFFGPGTRLTVL.

The V gene is TRBV4-1, the J gene TRBJ2-5; TRBD2 aligns across 12 bases. This CDR3 has 16 amino acids. V dropped 2 bases and J dropped 1; count of bases not matched to a gene: 2. Germline assignment: CDR1 MGHRA and CDR2 YSYEKL. The CDR3: CASSQLAGGPQETQYF. The DNA of the CDR3 is TGCGCCAGCAGCCAACTAGCGGGAGGGCCCCAAGAGACCCAGTACTTC.

This clone appeared a single time. This chain uses TRBV2 with TRBJ2-1; 9 bases map to TRBD2. Looked up from germline, CDR1 is SNHLY and CDR2 is FYNNEI. Germline trimming cut 6 bases from V and 0 bases from J; bases unmatched to any gene: 6. The CDR3 totals 16 residues. The CDR3 DNA follows: TGTGCCAGCAGAACTAGCGGGTCGAGCTCCTACAATGAGCAGTTCTTC. It codes for CASRTSGSSSYNEQFF.

The chain links TRBV6-6 to TRBJ2-1; TRBD2 matches at 7 bases. This CDR3 is 15 amino acids long. The V and J ends lost 6 bases and 9 bases, in that order; junction bases with no gene match: 14. CDR1 and CDR2 (germline): MNHNY, SVGAGI (reference sequence). CDR3 nucleotide sequence: TGTGCCAGCAGGCCCGCCGGGGGAGGGCTCGGTGAGCAGTTCTTC. Translated: CASRPAGGGLGEQFF.

This chain connects TRBV21-1 to TRBJ2-7; TRBD2 is the table's D call and was not checked against the DNA. TRBV21-1 is marked as a pseudogene. The CDR3 is 15 residues long. In DNA, the CDR3 is TGTGCCAGCAGCAAGGGAGGGGGAGTTAGCTACGAGCAGTACTTC. This codes for CASSKGGGVSYEQYF.

The V and J genes are TRBV6-5 and TRBJ2-2; 7 positions match TRBD1. This CDR3 is built from 13 residues. Germline loops: CDR1 MNHEY, CDR2 SVGAGI. Trimming cost V 6 bases and J 5 bases; bases outside gene matches: 3. CDR3 amino acids: CASRLQGTGELFF. CDR3 in DNA: TGTGCCAGCAGATTACAGGGGACCGGGGAGCTGTTTTTT.

This clone was recorded a few times. The rearrangement joins TRBV6-5 to TRBJ2-5, with 10 positions matching TRBD2. This CDR3 comprises 16 residues. Germline V gene data show CDR1 as MNHEY and CDR2 as SVGAGI. Trimming removed 4 bases from V and 4 bases from J; junction bases left unmatched: 9. Here the CDR3 reads CASSSPSGRAGETQYF. CDR3 nucleotide sequence: TGTGCCAGCAGTTCCCCGAGCGGGAGGGCCGGAGAGACCCAGTACTTC.

The CDR3: CASSSPGQGAAPTRTTGVEQFF. The CDR3 region has the DNA TGTGCCAGCAGTTCCCCGGGACAGGGGGCCGCCCCGACTAGGACAACCGGGGTTGAGCAGTTCTTC. J is TRBJ2-1 and V is TRBV27, with 12 positions matching TRBD1. Germline V lookup: CDR1 MNHEY, CDR2 SMNVEV (reference sequence). V lost 4 bases to trimming and J lost 9 bases; unmatched junction nucleotides: 28. CDR3 length: 22 amino acids.

The gene calls are TRBV6-1 and TRBJ2-1; D not resolved. Germline V CDR1 and CDR2: MNHNS, SASEGT. V dropped 7 bases and J dropped 5 bases, with 9 bases sitting between them. The CDR3 consists of 12 residues. CDR3 loop: CASNWADNEQFF. The CDR3, as DNA: TGTGCCAGCAATTGGGCGGACAATGAGCAGTTCTTC.

The chain combines TRBV2 with TRBJ1-5; D is ambiguous. The CDR3 runs 11 residues. V shed 4 bases and J shed 9 bases, with 7 bases lying between them. Germline V CDR1 and CDR2: SNHLY, FYNNEI. CDR3 nucleotide sequence: TGTGCCAGCAGTGGGTTCGGGCCCCAGCATTTT. Protein sequence: CASSGFGPQHF.

J is TRBJ2-1 and V is TRBV7-9, with unresolved D. The CDR3 is 12 amino acids. Looked up from germline, CDR1 is SEHNR and CDR2 is FQNEAQ (reference sequence). Trimming took 0 bases from V and 9 from J, leaving 6 bases between them. CDR3 residues: CASSLAGIEQFF. The CDR3 DNA follows: TGTGCCAGCAGCTTAGCAGGGATTGAGCAGTTCTTC.

The rearrangement joins TRBV6-6 to TRBJ1-2; possibly TRBD1 for D (6 bases). CDR1 and CDR2 (germline): MNHNY, SVGAGI (reference sequence). With 0 bases removed from V and 3 bases from J, the gap between germline ends came to 14 bases. This CDR3 is 16 amino acids long. CDR3 sequence reads: CASSYSGGARDYGYTF. The CDR3 nucleotides read TGTGCCAGCAGTTACTCGGGGGGGGCGCGGGACTATGGCTACACCTTC.

V gene TRBV7-9 combines with J gene TRBJ2-7; D ambiguous. The CDR3 runs 13 residues. The germline V gene encodes CDR1 SEHNR and CDR2 FQNEAQ (reference sequence). V lost 1 base and J 2 bases, leaving 6 bases between the germline ends. CDR3 DNA sequence: TGTGCCAGCAGCTTAGAGACGACCTACGAGCAGTACTTC. As protein: CASSLETTYEQYF.

The CDR3 DNA reads as TGTGCCAGTGGGGGGGGCCCCCGCACAGATACGCAGTATTTT. Amino acid sequence: CASGGGPRTDTQYF. The chain couples TRBV19 to TRBJ2-3; perhaps TRBD2 as D (7 bases). This CDR3 has 14 amino acids. CDR1 LNHDA and CDR2 SQIVND come from the germline V gene (reference sequence). V was clipped by 8 bases and J by 1 base, with 13 bases between them.

The chain carries TRBV7-8 and TRBJ2-6; the D is unclear. Trimming stripped 0 bases from V and 0 bases from J, with 12 bases between. The CDR3 has 18 residues. From germline, CDR1 is SGHVS and CDR2 FQNEAQ. This chain's CDR3 is CASSLASPFLSGANVLTF. The DNA of the CDR3 is TGTGCCAGCAGCTTAGCTTCGCCGTTTCTCTCTGGGGCCAACGTCCTGACTTTC.

This clone came up a few times. The chain combines TRBV10-3 with TRBJ1-4, with D possibly matching TRBD1 (5 bases). This CDR3 comprises 15 residues. Germline assignment: CDR1 ENHRY and CDR2 SYGVKD. V shed 9 bases and J shed 7 bases, with 21 bases lying between them. CDR3 nucleotides: TGTGCCATTTCGCGCGATGGGGCCCAAATTGAAAAACTGTTTTTT. Amino acid sequence: CAISRDGAQIEKLFF.

This clone was seen a single time. The genes are TRBV5-1 and TRBJ1-5; D call uncertain. This CDR3 contains 14 residues. Germline loops: CDR1 SGHRS, CDR2 YFSETQ. V lost 4 bases and J 7 bases, leaving 15 bases between the germline ends. This CDR3 is CASSLGSREQPQHF. The CDR3 DNA follows: TGCGCCAGCAGCCTCGGGAGTCGAGAGCAGCCCCAGCATTTT.

This clone appeared a few times. V gene TRBV19 combines with J gene TRBJ2-7; maybe TRBD1 (5 bases). CDR1 is LNHDA and CDR2 is SQIVND in the germline V gene (reference sequence). Trimming stripped 6 bases from V and 5 bases from J, with 8 bases between. This CDR3 is 11 amino acids long. CDR3 sequence: CASRAGNEQYF. The CDR3 coding sequence is TGTGCCAGTAGGGCAGGGAACGAGCAGTACTTC. Full variable domain (rest looked up from reference TRBV19 and TRBJ2-7): DGGITQSPKYLFRKEGQNVTLSCEQNLNHDAMYWYRQDPGQGLRLIYYSQIVNDFQKGDIAEGYSVSREKKESFPLTVTSAQKNPTAFYLCASRAGNEQYFGPGTRLTVT.